This TCR beta chain was identified in a study of blood T cells in healthy people across ages. Notes on the study in general: The study regarded diversity estimates from one million T cells as underestimates. Both naive CD4+ cell counts and diversity were greater in long-lived donors than in aged donors.

A single count supports this clonotype. What it binds is not known. Roughly 10 milliliters was the volume of peripheral blood drawn from each donor. The second PCR ran about 6 to 12 cycles with a sample-barcoded 5' primer and J-beta primers. TCRdb fed the 5' RACE reads into MiXCR, producing one record per CDR3 protein. Found here are 980,000 or so distinct CDR3 sequences, around 49% of them singletons; the top ten hold around an eighth. The germline gives CDR1 LGHDT, CDR2 YNNKEL (reference sequence). V dropped 1 base and J dropped 0 bases, with 9 bases sitting between them. This CDR3 has 15 amino acids.

The rearrangement links TRBV3-1 to TRBJ1-1, with unresolved D. Sequencing was carried out using blood. The sequence came from a man younger than 45 in good health. CDR3 sequence reads: CASSQVPVVNTEAFF. CDR3 DNA: TGTGCCAGCAGCCAAGTCCCCGTGGTGAACACTGAAGCTTTCTTT. Variable domain in full (rest from reference TRBV3-1 and TRBJ1-1): DTAVSQTPKYLVTQMGNDKSIKCEQNLGHDTMYWYKQDSKKFLKIMFSYNNKELIINETVPNRFSPKSPDKAHLNLHINSLELGDSAVYFCASSQVPVVNTEAFFGQGTRLTVV.